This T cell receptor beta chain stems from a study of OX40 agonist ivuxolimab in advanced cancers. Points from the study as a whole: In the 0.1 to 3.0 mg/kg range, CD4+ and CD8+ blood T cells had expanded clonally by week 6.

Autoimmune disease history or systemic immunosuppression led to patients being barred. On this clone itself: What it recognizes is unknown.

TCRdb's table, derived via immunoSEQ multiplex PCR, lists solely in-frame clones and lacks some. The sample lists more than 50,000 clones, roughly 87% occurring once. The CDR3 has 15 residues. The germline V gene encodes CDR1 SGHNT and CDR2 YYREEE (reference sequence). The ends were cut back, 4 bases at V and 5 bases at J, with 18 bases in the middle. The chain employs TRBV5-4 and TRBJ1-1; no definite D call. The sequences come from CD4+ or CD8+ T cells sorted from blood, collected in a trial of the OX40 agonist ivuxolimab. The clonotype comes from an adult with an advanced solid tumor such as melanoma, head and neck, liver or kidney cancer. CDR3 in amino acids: CASSDPQRTRTEAFF. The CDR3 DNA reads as TGTGCCAGCAGCGACCCCCAACGAACCCGTACTGAAGCTTTCTTT.